This T cell receptor beta chain was documented in a study of cytomegalovirus exposure and HLA in healthy donors. About the study: HLA-typed donors were the source of approximately 88 million unique TCRs, which an early data release held. Study findings and constraints: Several of the most significant clusters appeared linked to common viral pathogens, based on a later analysis. Associated with HLA alleles at 0.05 false discovery rate in a later analysis were 15,000 to 20,000 TCR beta sequences. Apart from CMV serostatus, no immune exposure information was available.

As for this clone: Its matching antigen is unknown.

With 1 base clipped from V and 7 bases from J, the junction kept 7 bases outside the gene matches. Looked up from germline, CDR1 is MNHEY and CDR2 is SMNVEV (reference sequence). This CDR3 is built from 15 residues. PCR primers comprised 60 Vbeta and 13 Jbeta primers. This table comes from immunoSEQ multiplex PCR, and its TCRdb copy is limited to in-frame clones, with some not included. The sample records over 150,000 clones, about 80% being singletons. The source is a woman aged 50 to 60 in good health and CMV-seronegative. Sequenced: PBMCs. The rearrangement joins TRBV27 to TRBJ1-2; 9 positions match TRBD1. As DNA, the CDR3 is TGTGCCAGCAGTTTATTCCCAGACAGGGGGGGTGGCTACACCTTC. It specifies CASSLFPDRGGGYTF.